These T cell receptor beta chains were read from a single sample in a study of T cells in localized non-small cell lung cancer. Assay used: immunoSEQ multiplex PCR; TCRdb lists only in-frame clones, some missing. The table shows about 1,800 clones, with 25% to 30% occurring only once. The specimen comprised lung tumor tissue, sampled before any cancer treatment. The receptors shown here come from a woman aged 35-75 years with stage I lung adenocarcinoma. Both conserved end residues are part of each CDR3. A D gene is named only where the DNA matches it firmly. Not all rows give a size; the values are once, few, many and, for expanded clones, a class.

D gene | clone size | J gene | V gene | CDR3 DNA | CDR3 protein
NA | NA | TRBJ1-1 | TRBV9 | TGTGCCAGCAGCCCGGATTACCACACTGAAGCTTTCTTT | CASSPDYHTEAFF
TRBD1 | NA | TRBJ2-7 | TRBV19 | TGTGCCAGTGGCCTCGGGACAGCCTACGAGCAGTACTTC | CASGLGTAYEQYF
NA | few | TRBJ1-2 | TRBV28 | TGTGCCAGCAGCACGGTTACTCCGCACGGGTCGATCACAGGCTACACCTTC | CASSTVTPHGSITGYTF
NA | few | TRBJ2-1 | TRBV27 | TGTGCCAGCAGTTTCGGAGGGGCCATCTCCTACAATGAGCAGTTCTTC | CASSFGGAISYNEQFF
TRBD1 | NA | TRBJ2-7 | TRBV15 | TGTGCCACCAGCAGAGAGTACAAGAGGACAGGTTCCTACGAGCAGTACTTC | CATSREYKRTGSYEQYF
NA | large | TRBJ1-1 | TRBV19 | TGTGCCAGTAGTATAGGGCCGATGAGCACTGAAGCTTTCTTT | CASSIGPMSTEAFF
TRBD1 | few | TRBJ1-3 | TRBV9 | TGTGCCAGCAGCGGCCTTTCAATAGCCGGACAGGGGGGATCTGGAAACACCATATATTTT | CASSGLSIAGQGGSGNTIYF
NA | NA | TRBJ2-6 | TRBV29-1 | TGCAGCGCCACCGGACTCGCTCACGGCTCTGGGGCCAACGTCCTGACTTTC | CSATGLAHGSGANVLTF
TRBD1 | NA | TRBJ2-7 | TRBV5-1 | TGCGCCAGCAGCTTGCAGGGACAGGAGAGCTCCTACGAGCAGTACTTC | CASSLQGQESSYEQYF
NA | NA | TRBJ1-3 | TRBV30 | TGTGCCTGGAGTGTACAAGTAAGGGCTGGAAACACCATATATTTT | CAWSVQVRAGNTIYF
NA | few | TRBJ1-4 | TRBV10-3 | TGTGCCATCAGTGAGGGCTCGGTGGGCTATAATGAAAAACTGTTTTTT | CAISEGSVGYNEKLFF
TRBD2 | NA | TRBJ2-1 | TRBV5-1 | TGCGCCAGCAGTACAATCGGCGGGAGGGCCGCCAATGAGCAGTTCTTC | CASSTIGGRAANEQFF
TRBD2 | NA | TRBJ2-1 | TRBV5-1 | TGCGCCAGCAGCTTAACGGGAGGCACCAATGAGCAGTTCTTC | CASSLTGGTNEQFF
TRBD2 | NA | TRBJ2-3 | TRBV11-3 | TGTGCCAGCAGCTCCCAGACTAGCGGGCAGACAGATACGCAGTATTTT | CASSSQTSGQTDTQYF
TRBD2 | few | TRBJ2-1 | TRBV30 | TGTGCCTGGAGAGCCAGCGGGGTCTACAATGAGCAGTTCTTC | CAWRASGVYNEQFF